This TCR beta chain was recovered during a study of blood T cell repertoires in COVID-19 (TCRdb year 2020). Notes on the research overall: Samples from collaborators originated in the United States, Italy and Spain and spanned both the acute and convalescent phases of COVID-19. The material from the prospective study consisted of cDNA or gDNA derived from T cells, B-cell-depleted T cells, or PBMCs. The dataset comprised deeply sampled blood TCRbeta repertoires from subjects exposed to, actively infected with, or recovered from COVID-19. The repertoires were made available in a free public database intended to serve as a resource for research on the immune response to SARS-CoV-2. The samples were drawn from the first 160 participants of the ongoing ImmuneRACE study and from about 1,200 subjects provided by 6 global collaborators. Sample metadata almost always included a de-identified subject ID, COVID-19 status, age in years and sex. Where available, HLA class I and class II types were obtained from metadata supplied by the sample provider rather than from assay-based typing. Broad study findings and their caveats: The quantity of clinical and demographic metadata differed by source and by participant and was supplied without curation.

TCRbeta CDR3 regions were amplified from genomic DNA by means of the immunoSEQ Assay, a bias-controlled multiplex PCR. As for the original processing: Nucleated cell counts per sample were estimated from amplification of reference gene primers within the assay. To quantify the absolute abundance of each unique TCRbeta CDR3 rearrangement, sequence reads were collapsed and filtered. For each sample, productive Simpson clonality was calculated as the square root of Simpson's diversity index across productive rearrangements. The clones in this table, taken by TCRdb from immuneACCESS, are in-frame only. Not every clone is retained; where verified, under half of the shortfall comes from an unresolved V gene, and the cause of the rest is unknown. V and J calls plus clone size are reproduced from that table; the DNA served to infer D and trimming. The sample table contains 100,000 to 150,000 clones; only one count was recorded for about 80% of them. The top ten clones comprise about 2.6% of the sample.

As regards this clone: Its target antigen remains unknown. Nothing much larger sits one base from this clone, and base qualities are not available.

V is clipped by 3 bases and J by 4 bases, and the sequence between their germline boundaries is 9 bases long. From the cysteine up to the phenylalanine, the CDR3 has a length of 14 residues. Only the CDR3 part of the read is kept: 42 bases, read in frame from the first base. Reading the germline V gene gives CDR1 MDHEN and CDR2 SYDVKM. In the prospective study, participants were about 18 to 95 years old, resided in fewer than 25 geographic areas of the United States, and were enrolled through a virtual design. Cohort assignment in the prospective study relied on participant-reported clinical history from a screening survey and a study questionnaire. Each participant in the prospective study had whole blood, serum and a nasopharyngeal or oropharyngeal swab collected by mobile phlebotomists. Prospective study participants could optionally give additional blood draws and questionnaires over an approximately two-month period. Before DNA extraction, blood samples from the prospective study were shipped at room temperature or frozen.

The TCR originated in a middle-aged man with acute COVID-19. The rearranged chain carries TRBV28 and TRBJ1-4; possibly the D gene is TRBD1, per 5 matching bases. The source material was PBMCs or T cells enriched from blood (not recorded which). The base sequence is TGTGCCAGCAGTTTCGGGGGACTTAATGAAAAACTGTTTTTT. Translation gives CASSFGGLNEKLFF. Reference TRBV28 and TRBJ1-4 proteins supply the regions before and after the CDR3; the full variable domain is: DVKVTQSSRYLVKRTGEKVFLECVQDMDHENMFWYRQDPGLGLRLIYFSYDVKMKEKGDIPEGYSVSREKKERFSLILESASTNQTSMYLCASSFGGLNEKLFFGSGTQLSVL.